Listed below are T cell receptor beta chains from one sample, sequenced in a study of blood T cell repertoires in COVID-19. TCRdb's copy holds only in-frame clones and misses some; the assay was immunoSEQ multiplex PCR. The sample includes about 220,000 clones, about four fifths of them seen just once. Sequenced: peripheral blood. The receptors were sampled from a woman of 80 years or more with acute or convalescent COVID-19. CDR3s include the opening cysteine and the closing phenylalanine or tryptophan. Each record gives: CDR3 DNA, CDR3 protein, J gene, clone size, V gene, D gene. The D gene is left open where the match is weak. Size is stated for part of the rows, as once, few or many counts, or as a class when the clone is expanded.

CDR3 DNA: TGTGCCAGCAGCTTGTCCGGGGGGGTGGGAGAGACCCAGTACTTC
CDR3 protein: CASSLSGGVGETQYF
J gene: TRBJ2-5
clone size: NA
V gene: TRBV5-4
D gene: TRBD2

CDR3 DNA: TGCGCCAGCAGCCAAGACCGGGCGGGGGGTACCCTGAACTACGAGCAGTACTTC
CDR3 protein: CASSQDRAGGTLNYEQYF
J gene: TRBJ2-7
clone size: once
V gene: TRBV4-1
D gene: TRBD2

CDR3 DNA: TGTGCCAGCAGCTTAGCCCAGGGGGCGTCAGATACGCAGTATTTT
CDR3 protein: CASSLAQGASDTQYF
J gene: TRBJ2-3
clone size: NA
V gene: TRBV7-3
D gene: TRBD1

CDR3 DNA: TGTGCCAGCAGCAAAGCAGGACAGGGCCCGCAGAGAGGCTACACCTTC
CDR3 protein: CASSKAGQGPQRGYTF
J gene: TRBJ1-2
clone size: few
V gene: TRBV21-1
D gene: NA

CDR3 DNA: TGTGCCAGCAGTACCGTAGGAGGGGAAGCTTTCTTT
CDR3 protein: CASSTVGGEAFF
J gene: TRBJ1-1
clone size: few
V gene: TRBV12-3/TRBV12-4
D gene: NA

CDR3 DNA: TGTGCCAGCAGCTTGACTAGCGGGGGGGGAGCCAAAAACATTCAGTACTTC
CDR3 protein: CASSLTSGGGAKNIQYF
J gene: TRBJ2-4
clone size: NA
V gene: TRBV7-2
D gene: TRBD2

CDR3 DNA: TGCGCCAGCAGCTTGGCGGCAGGGGCGGACTATGGCTACACCTTC
CDR3 protein: CASSLAAGADYGYTF
J gene: TRBJ1-2
clone size: NA
V gene: TRBV5-1
D gene: NA

CDR3 DNA: TGTGCCAGCAGCCCCCCGGGGAACGGCTATGGCTACACCTTC
CDR3 protein: CASSPPGNGYGYTF
J gene: TRBJ1-2
clone size: NA
V gene: TRBV5-4
D gene: NA

CDR3 DNA: TGTGCCAGCAGCCTACACCCCTACGAGCAGTACTTC
CDR3 protein: CASSLHPYEQYF
J gene: TRBJ2-7
clone size: few
V gene: TRBV14
D gene: NA

CDR3 DNA: TGTGCCAGCAGCCCCCGGGGGGGCAGGGACACTGAAGCTTTCTTT
CDR3 protein: CASSPRGGRDTEAFF
J gene: TRBJ1-1
clone size: NA
V gene: TRBV9
D gene: NA

CDR3 DNA: TGTGCCAGCTCACCTTCGGGACAGACCTATGGCTACACCTTC
CDR3 protein: CASSPSGQTYGYTF
J gene: TRBJ1-2
clone size: NA
V gene: TRBV18
D gene: TRBD1

CDR3 DNA: TGTGCCAGCAGCCAAGAAGAACAGACAGTCTATGGCTACACCTTC
CDR3 protein: CASSQEEQTVYGYTF
J gene: TRBJ1-2
clone size: NA
V gene: TRBV4-2
D gene: NA

CDR3 DNA: TGTGCCTGGAGGGCCTTCACTTCCGGGACAGCGAATGAAAAACTGTTTTTT
CDR3 protein: CAWRAFTSGTANEKLFF
J gene: TRBJ1-4
clone size: NA
V gene: TRBV30
D gene: TRBD1

CDR3 DNA: TGCAGTGCTAGTTACAGCTCGGCGGGCGAGCAGTACTTC
CDR3 protein: CSASYSSAGEQYF
J gene: TRBJ2-7
clone size: few
V gene: TRBV20-1
D gene: NA

CDR3 DNA: TGTGCCAGCAGCCTATGGGGAGCTAACTATGGCTACACCTTC
CDR3 protein: CASSLWGANYGYTF
J gene: TRBJ1-2
clone size: NA
V gene: TRBV3-1/TRBV3-2
D gene: NA

CDR3 DNA: TGTGCCACCAGCAGAGTTGGAGGGGTCTCGGACCAAGAGACCCAGTACTTC
CDR3 protein: CATSRVGGVSDQETQYF
J gene: TRBJ2-5
clone size: NA
V gene: TRBV15
D gene: NA

CDR3 DNA: TGTGCCAGCAGCCCATACCCCCAGGGGAACACTGAAGCTTTCTTT
CDR3 protein: CASSPYPQGNTEAFF
J gene: TRBJ1-1
clone size: NA
V gene: TRBV7-3
D gene: NA

CDR3 DNA: TGCAGCGGGTCAAGAGGGACAGGGGGCCTCCGGACTGAAGCTTTCTTT
CDR3 protein: CSGSRGTGGLRTEAFF
J gene: TRBJ1-1
clone size: NA
V gene: TRBV29-1
D gene: TRBD1

CDR3 DNA: TGTGCCAGTAGTCTCGTGTCGGGTGGAGAAAAACTGTTTTTT
CDR3 protein: CASSLVSGGEKLFF
J gene: TRBJ1-4
clone size: NA
V gene: TRBV19
D gene: NA

CDR3 DNA: TGCGCCAGCAGGGACAGTACCGCTTCCTATGGCTACACCTTC
CDR3 protein: CASRDSTASYGYTF
J gene: TRBJ1-2
clone size: NA
V gene: TRBV5-1
D gene: NA

CDR3 DNA: TGTGCCAGCAGCTTGGGGACAGGGGCCAATCAGCCCCAGCATTTT
CDR3 protein: CASSLGTGANQPQHF
J gene: TRBJ1-5
clone size: few
V gene: TRBV5-6
D gene: TRBD1

CDR3 DNA: TGTGCCAGCACCACTAGAAGTGAAGCTTTCTTT
CDR3 protein: CASTTRSEAFF
J gene: TRBJ1-1
clone size: NA
V gene: TRBV12-3/TRBV12-4
D gene: NA